A selection of T cell receptor beta chains follows, all from one sample in a study of blood T cell repertoires in COVID-19. The method was immunoSEQ multiplex PCR; TCRdb's version includes in-frame clones alone and lacks a portion of them. The table shows 250,000 to 300,000 clones, with approximately 90% occurring only once. Sequencing was carried out using PBMCs or T cells enriched from blood (not recorded which). These receptor sequences come from a human donor in a cohort exposed to, infected with or recovered from COVID-19 (not recorded which). The donor label of this sample is uncertain. The CDR3 runs from the conserved cysteine through the conserved F or W. The D gene is left open where the match is weak. The listing skips clone size in some rows; elsewhere it reads once, few, many or a size class.

V	size	J	D	CDR3	DNA
TRBV12-5	.	TRBJ1-2	TRBD1	CASGSRDSANYGYTF	TGTGCTAGTGGTTCGAGGGACAGCGCTAACTATGGCTACACCTTC
TRBV5-1	.	TRBJ1-1	TRBD1	CASSFQGAAEAFF	TGCGCCAGCAGCTTTCAGGGGGCAGCTGAAGCTTTCTTT
TRBV6-5	.	TRBJ1-1	.	CASSSWDTRTEAFF	TGTGCCAGCAGTTCATGGGACACCCGAACTGAAGCTTTCTTT
TRBV24-1	.	TRBJ2-2	TRBD1	CATSDFTGGWNTGELFF	TGTGCCACCAGTGATTTTACAGGGGGTTGGAACACCGGGGAGCTGTTTTTT
TRBV10-1	.	TRBJ2-2	.	CASSETVWTGELFF	TGCGCCAGCAGTGAAACAGTTTGGACCGGGGAGCTGTTTTTT
TRBV12-3/TRBV12-4	.	TRBJ1-4	.	CASNRANEKLFF	TGTGCCAGCAACCGGGCTAATGAAAAACTGTTTTTT
TRBV5-1	.	TRBJ2-6	.	CASSVLLSGANVLTF	TGCGCCAGCAGCGTGCTACTCTCTGGGGCCAACGTCCTGACTTTC
TRBV5-1	.	TRBJ2-7	TRBD1	CASRTGTGFKSRFYEQYF	TGCGCCAGCAGAACCGGGACAGGGTTCAAGTCCCGCTTCTACGAGCAGTACTTC
TRBV10-3	.	TRBJ2-3	TRBD2	CAISPGTSGGEGTQYF	TGTGCCATCAGTCCCGGGACTAGCGGGGGCGAGGGTACGCAGTATTTT
TRBV18	.	TRBJ1-2	.	CASSVWPVGYTF	TGTGCCAGCTCCGTATGGCCTGTGGGCTACACCTTC
TRBV7-3	.	TRBJ2-1	.	CASSLIRDVKNEQFF	TGTGCCAGCAGCTTGATCAGGGATGTAAAGAATGAGCAGTTCTTC
TRBV7-9	.	TRBJ1-1	.	CASSLAVEGGVAFF	TGTGCCAGCAGCTTAGCGGTGGAGGGTGGGGTGGCTTTCTTT
TRBV5-1	.	TRBJ2-2	TRBD1	CASSNRDSQILAGELFF	TGCGCCAGCAGCAACAGGGACAGTCAAATTCTAGCCGGGGAGCTGTTTTTT
TRBV5-1	few	TRBJ1-1	TRBD1	CASSTGDTEAFF	TGCGCCAGCAGTACAGGGGACACTGAAGCTTTCTTT
TRBV24-1	.	TRBJ2-2	TRBD2	CATSGGSNTGELFF	TGTGCCACCAGCGGGGGGTCGAACACCGGGGAGCTGTTTTTT
TRBV9	.	TRBJ2-1	TRBD1	CASSVLTGGIDEQFF	TGTGCCAGCAGCGTGTTGACAGGGGGCATCGATGAGCAGTTCTTC
TRBV6-1	.	TRBJ1-5	.	CASSEGQFNQPQHF	TGTGCCAGCAGTGAAGGGCAGTTCAATCAGCCCCAGCATTTT
TRBV5-1	.	TRBJ2-2	TRBD2	CASSSGLAGTNTGELFF	TGCGCCAGCAGCTCCGGACTAGCGGGGACGAACACCGGGGAGCTGTTTTTT
TRBV7-6	.	TRBJ2-3	TRBD2	CASSLAGIGGGTDTQYF	TGTGCCAGCAGCTTAGCCGGGATCGGGGGGGGTACAGATACGCAGTATTTT
TRBV7-9	.	TRBJ2-1	.	CASSLEGWRANEQFF	TGTGCCAGCAGCTTAGAGGGATGGAGGGCGAATGAGCAGTTCTTC
TRBV7-2	.	TRBJ2-5	TRBD2	CASSPGLAETQYF	TGTGCCAGCAGCCCCGGACTAGCCGAGACCCAGTACTTC
TRBV19	.	TRBJ1-1	TRBD1	CASTRDRGTEAFF	TGTGCCAGTACTAGGGACAGGGGAACTGAAGCTTTCTTT
TRBV24-1	.	TRBJ2-3	TRBD2	CATSDPGTSGGVTDTQYF	TGTGCCACCAGTGACCCGGGGACTAGCGGGGGTGTAACAGATACGCAGTATTTT
TRBV19	.	TRBJ2-3	TRBD1	CASSIGTGEGTDTQYF	TGTGCCAGTAGTATTGGGACAGGGGAGGGCACAGATACGCAGTATTTT
TRBV6-4	.	TRBJ1-2	.	CASSESGAPGGYTF	TGTGCCAGCAGTGAGTCGGGAGCGCCTGGTGGCTACACCTTC
TRBV24-1	.	TRBJ1-2	.	CATSSAWGDQYGYTF	TGTGCCACCTCATCAGCTTGGGGGGATCAATATGGCTACACCTTC
TRBV5-1	.	TRBJ2-3	TRBD1	CASSWDRGHTDTQYF	TGCGCCAGCAGTTGGGACAGGGGGCACACAGATACGCAGTATTTT
TRBV7-2	.	TRBJ1-3	.	CASSLLLTGNTIYF	TGTGCCAGCAGCTTATTACTAACTGGAAACACCATATATTTT
TRBV11-1	.	TRBJ2-3	TRBD2	CASNLAGGPGDTQYF	TGTGCCAGCAACCTAGCGGGGGGGCCTGGAGATACGCAGTATTTT
TRBV7-2	.	TRBJ1-1	TRBD1	CASSSDRASAEAFF	TGTGCCAGCAGCTCGGACAGGGCGAGCGCTGAAGCTTTCTTT
TRBV28	.	TRBJ2-2	.	CATRVGGRPMGGSGELFF	TGTGCCACCAGGGTCGGGGGGCGCCCCATGGGCGGGTCCGGGGAGCTGTTTTTT
TRBV10-2	.	TRBJ2-1	.	CASWGGAYNEQFF	TGCGCCAGCTGGGGCGGTGCCTACAATGAGCAGTTCTTC
TRBV5-4	.	TRBJ1-2	.	CASSLREMGNYGYTF	TGTGCCAGCAGCTTGAGGGAGATGGGAAACTATGGCTACACCTTC
TRBV5-1	.	TRBJ2-5	TRBD2	CASSLAQLAGGRETQYF	TGCGCCAGCAGCTTGGCCCAACTAGCGGGGGGGCGAGAGACCCAGTACTTC
TRBV7-2	.	TRBJ1-1	.	CASSWGVRGTEAFF	TGTGCCAGCAGCTGGGGGGTGAGGGGCACTGAAGCTTTCTTT
TRBV30	.	TRBJ1-5	.	CAWSIGDYSNQPQHF	TGTGCCTGGAGTATAGGGGATTATAGCAATCAGCCCCAGCATTTT
TRBV6-5	.	TRBJ1-5	TRBD1	CASRRQGNSQPQHF	TGTGCCAGCAGGCGACAGGGAAACAGTCAGCCCCAGCATTTT
TRBV6-5	.	TRBJ1-1	TRBD1	CASRPPTGGSTEAFF	TGTGCCAGCAGACCCCCCACAGGGGGTAGCACTGAAGCTTTCTTT
TRBV4-1	.	TRBJ2-1	TRBD1	CASSYSGTATNEQFF	TGCGCCAGCAGCTACTCCGGGACAGCGACGAATGAGCAGTTCTTC
TRBV3-1/TRBV3-2	.	TRBJ1-1	.	CASSRGQGGREAFF	TGTGCCAGCAGCCGGGGCCAAGGTGGGAGGGAAGCTTTCTTT
TRBV7-8	.	TRBJ2-2	.	CASSLGYFDTGELFF	TGTGCCAGCAGCTTAGGGTACTTTGACACCGGGGAGCTGTTTTTT
TRBV13	.	TRBJ2-1	.	CASSSRASSYNEQFF	TGTGCCAGCAGCTCCAGGGCGAGCTCCTACAATGAGCAGTTCTTC
TRBV18	.	TRBJ2-2	.	CASSPPSGFTGELFF	TGTGCCAGCTCACCACCGTCCGGGTTCACCGGGGAGCTGTTTTTT
TRBV5-4	.	TRBJ1-1	.	CASSYNSNTEAFF	TGTGCCAGCAGCTACAATTCAAACACTGAAGCTTTCTTT
TRBV3-1/TRBV3-2	.	TRBJ1-6	.	CASSQECHRKTVYSPLHF	TGTGCCAGCAGCCAAGAATGCCACCGAAAAACGGTTTATTCACCCCTCCACTTT
TRBV7-9	once	TRBJ2-7	.	CASSSLGHDTPYEQYF	TGTGCCAGCAGCTCCCTAGGACACGACACCCCCTACGAGCAGTACTTC
TRBV5-1	.	TRBJ2-3	TRBD2	CASSPTGLASTDTQYF	TGCGCCAGCAGCCCTACCGGACTAGCCAGCACAGATACGCAGTATTTT
TRBV9	.	TRBJ1-2	TRBD1	CASSVEQGDYYGYTF	TGTGCCAGCAGCGTAGAACAGGGGGACTACTATGGCTACACCTTC
TRBV4-3	once	TRBJ2-7	.	CASSRTPGASYEQYF	TGCGCCAGCAGCCGGACTCCGGGAGCAAGCTACGAGCAGTACTTC
TRBV4-1	few	TRBJ1-6	TRBD1	CASSQWTGLNSPLHF	TGCGCCAGCAGCCAATGGACAGGGCTAAATTCACCCCTCCACTTT